This passage covers 14 T cell receptor beta chains from one sample sequenced in a study of cytomegalovirus exposure and HLA in healthy donors. PCR primers comprised 60 Vbeta and 13 Jbeta primers. Profiled with immunoSEQ multiplex PCR; TCRdb holds only in-frame clones, not every one. The table includes 160,000 or so clones, roughly four fifths detected once. The material sequenced was PBMCs. The origin of the receptors is a man aged 45-65 years in good health and CMV-seropositive.

The chain links TRBV5-4 to TRBJ1-3; 10 bases align to TRBD1. The germline gives CDR1 SGHNT, CDR2 YYREEE (reference sequence). V was pared by 4 bases and J by 4 bases, with 8 bases of the junction left unmatched. This CDR3 spans 16 amino acids. The CDR3 bases are TGTGCCAGCAGCGACTCCCGGGACAGGGGAGGAAACACCATATATTTT. Amino acid sequence: CASSDSRDRGGNTIYF. The variable domain in full, with the rest retrieved from reference TRBV5-4 and TRBJ1-3, is ETGVTQSPTHLIKTRGQQVTLRCSSQSGHNTVSWYQQALGQGPQFIFQYYREEENGRGNFPPRFSGLQFPNYSSELNVNALELDDSALYLCASSDSRDRGGNTIYFGEGSWLTVV.

The V gene is TRBV7-2, the J gene TRBJ1-2, with D perhaps matching TRBD1 (5 bases). The CDR3 is 14 residues long. The V gene lost 4 bases and the J gene lost 3 bases, with 12 bases spanning the gap. Germline CDR1 is SGHTA and CDR2 is FQGNSA. In nucleotides, the CDR3 is TGTGCCAGCAGCTCCTCGACAGTCGACTATGGCTACACCTTC. Its translation: CASSSSTVDYGYTF.

Comment on this clone: A read error may produce the germline difference seen at one junction end. The chain joins TRBV7-9 to TRBJ2-5; TRBD2 matches at 11 bases. CDR1 and CDR2 from the germline V gene are SEHNR and FQNEAQ (reference sequence). The CDR3 has 18 residues. CDR3 residues: CSSSSIFGRLAGQETQYF. DNA of the CDR3: TGTTCCAGCAGCTCCATATTTGGGCGACTAGCGGGGCAAGAGACCCAGTACTTC.

The chain's CDR3 is CASSPGVASSYEQYF. In DNA form, the CDR3 reads TGTGCCAGCTCACCCGGGGTAGCTAGCTCCTACGAGCAGTACTTC. This sequence joins TRBV18 and TRBJ2-7, with D possibly being TRBD2 (5 bases). The V gene lost 3 bases and the J gene lost 0 bases, with 12 bases spanning the gap. The CDR3 consists of 15 residues. Germline V lookup: CDR1 KGHSH, CDR2 LQKENI.

This chain uses TRBV5-6 with TRBJ1-2; TRBD1 aligns across 8 bases. J was trimmed by 8 bases and V by 4 bases; bases with no gene match: 7. CDR3 length: 13 amino acids. CDR1 is SGHDT and CDR2 is YYEEEE in the germline V gene. CDR3 nucleotide sequence: TGTGCCAGCAGCCCAGGGGGCGCTTGGGGCTACACCTTC. Protein: CASSPGGAWGYTF.

This clone was seen a handful of times. The junction shows a germline mismatch at one end, possibly a read error. The chain joins TRBV29-1 to TRBJ2-7; 10 positions match TRBD1. Germline CDR1 SQVTM, CDR2 ANQGSEA. The CDR3 sequence is 13 residues long. For the CDR3, the DNA is TGCAGCGTAGAAGGACAGGGGGACTACGAGCAGTACTTC. Translation gives CSVEGQGDYEQYF.

V gene TRBV7-2 combines with J gene TRBJ2-1; D ambiguous. Germline CDR1 and CDR2: SGHTA and FQGNSA. Trimming removed 4 bases at V and 9 bases at J, with 10 bases between. This CDR3 comprises 12 residues. CDR3 protein: CASSSFSSEQFF. The CDR3 DNA sequence: TGTGCCAGCAGCTCCTTTAGTAGTGAGCAGTTCTTC.

This sequence joins TRBV5-1 and TRBJ2-7, with TRBD1 as a possible D gene (5 bases). V lost 0 bases and J lost 3, with 10 bases in between. Germline V gene lookup returns CDR1 SGHRS and CDR2 YFSETQ. The CDR3 has 14 residues. CDR3 sequence: CASSLASRDYEQYF. The CDR3 DNA is TGCGCCAGCAGCTTGGCTTCCAGGGACTACGAGCAGTACTTC.

Only a few counts were recorded for this clone. For the CDR3, the DNA is TGCAGCGTTGTAAAGGGGGCAGGTCAGCCCCAGCATTTT. Translated, it gives CSVVKGAGQPQHF. The V call is TRBV29-1, the J call TRBJ1-5, with 7 nucleotides matching TRBD1. Germline V gene lookup returns CDR1 SQVTM and CDR2 ANQGSEA. The V and J ends lost 4 bases and 6 bases, in that order; junction bases with no gene match: 6. The CDR3 consists of 13 residues.

V is TRBV6-1 and J is TRBJ2-5, with D unclear. With 2 bases removed from V and 2 bases from J, the gap between germline ends came to 12 bases. CDR1 is MNHNS and CDR2 is SASEGT in the germline V gene. The CDR3 runs to 15 residues. The CDR3 nucleotides read TGTGCCAGCAGTGAACGTCCCCACGGTCAAGAGACCCAGTACTTC. Encoded protein: CASSERPHGQETQYF.

This chain links TRBV18 with TRBJ1-6; D unclear. The CDR3 spans 13 residues. The germline CDR1 and CDR2 sequences are KGHSH and LQKENI. The germline V and J ends were trimmed by 4 bases and 4 bases, with 5 bases remaining between them. CDR3 DNA: TGTGCCAGCTCACGCGAGTATAATTCACCCCTCCACTTT. Translated, it gives CASSREYNSPLHF.

Details on this clone: An end of the junction differs from the germline gene, which may be a read error. J is TRBJ2-3 and V is TRBV7-9; D unclear. The CDR3 has 13 amino acids. Germline V gene lookup returns CDR1 SEHNR and CDR2 FQNEAQ (reference sequence). The CDR3 coding sequence is TGTTCCAGCAGCTTAAGCAGCACAGATACGCAGTATTTT. It yields the protein CSSSLSSTDTQYF. The full variable domain, rest sourced from reference TRBV7-9 and TRBJ2-3, is DTGVSQNPRHKITKRGQNVTFRCDPISEHNRLYWYRQTLGQGPEFLTYFQNEAQLEKSRLLSDRFSAERPKGSFSTLEIQRTEQGDSAMYLCSSSLSSTDTQYFGPGTRLTVL.

The genes are TRBV28 and TRBJ1-6; TRBD1 aligns across 8 bases. V shed 4 bases and J 7 bases; nucleotides not matched to a gene: 9. Germline CDR1 reads MDHEN; CDR2 reads SYDVKM. There are 16 residues in the CDR3. For the CDR3, the DNA is TGTGCCAGCAGTTCCCCTAAAACAGGGGGGAATTCACCCCTCCACTTT. This translates into CASSSPKTGGNSPLHF.

The V gene is TRBV6-1, the J gene TRBJ2-2, with D possibly being TRBD1 (6 bases). Germline V gene lookup returns CDR1 MNHNS and CDR2 SASEGT. Trimming stripped 2 bases from V and 4 bases from J, with 11 bases between. This CDR3 is 15 amino acids long. CDR3 residues: CASSERGRGTGELFF. Written as DNA, the CDR3 is TGTGCCAGCAGTGAACGAGGCAGGGGCACCGGGGAGCTGTTTTTT.